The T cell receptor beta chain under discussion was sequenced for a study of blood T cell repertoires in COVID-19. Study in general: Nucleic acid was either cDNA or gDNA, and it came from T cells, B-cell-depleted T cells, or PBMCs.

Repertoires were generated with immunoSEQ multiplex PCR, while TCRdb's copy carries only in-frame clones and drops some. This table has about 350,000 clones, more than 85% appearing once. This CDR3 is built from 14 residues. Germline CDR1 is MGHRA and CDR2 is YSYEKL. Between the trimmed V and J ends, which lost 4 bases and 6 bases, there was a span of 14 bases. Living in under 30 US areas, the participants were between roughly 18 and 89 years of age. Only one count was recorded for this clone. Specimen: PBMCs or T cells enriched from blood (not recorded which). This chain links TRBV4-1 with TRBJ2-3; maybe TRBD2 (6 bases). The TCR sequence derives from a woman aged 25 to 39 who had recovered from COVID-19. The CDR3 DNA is TGCGCCAGCAGCCTCATGGGGACTTCGGATACGCAGTATTTT. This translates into CASSLMGTSDTQYF.